This entry lists 3 T cell receptor beta chains sequenced from one sample in a study of memory CD4+ T cells and cytomegalovirus serostatus. Single viable CD3+CD4+CD8-CD45RO+ cells were sorted as the memory CD4+ T cells. Repertoires were generated with immunoSEQ multiplex PCR, while TCRdb's copy carries only in-frame clones and drops some. The sample holds around 54,000 clones; over 65% are singletons and the top ten take over 2%. The material sequenced was memory CD4+ T cells from blood. The receptors were sampled from an adult in good health and CMV-seropositive.

This clone was seen only once. The V gene is TRBV7-9, the J gene TRBJ2-5, with 10 bases that match TRBD2. The CDR3 sequence is 15 residues long. Per germline, CDR1 SEHNR and CDR2 FQNEAQ (reference sequence). Germline trimming cut 3 bases from V and 3 bases from J; bases unmatched to any gene: 4. The CDR3 region has the DNA TGTGCCAGCAGCTTGGGACTAGCGAAAAAAGAGACCCAGTACTTC. This codes for CASSLGLAKKETQYF.

The V and J genes are TRBV15 and TRBJ2-7; the D is unclear. The CDR3 is made up of 13 amino acids. Germline V gene lookup returns CDR1 LNHNV and CDR2 YYDKDF (reference sequence). V lost 0 bases and J lost 6, with 9 bases in between. The CDR3 DNA is TGTGCCACCAGCAGAGATTTAACAGCCGAGCAGTACGTC. This translates into CATSRDLTAEQYV.

Here the CDR3 DNA reads TGTGCCAGCAGCTTGTCTTCAGGGGCCGTATTTGAATCGGTTCGGCCCCAGCATTTT. This codes for CASSLSSGAVFESVRPQHF. The gene calls are TRBV5-6 and TRBJ1-5; D might be TRBD1 (6 bases). This CDR3 region has 19 residues. V lost 1 base to trimming and J lost 9 bases, with 29 bases between them. Germline V gives CDR1 SGHDT, CDR2 YYEEEE.